This T cell receptor (beta chain) originates from a study of blood T cell repertoires in COVID-19. Study information: In each case, the material was cDNA or gDNA derived from T cells, B-cell-depleted T cells, or PBMCs.

In its sample, this clone was seen once. Only in-frame clones appear in the TCRdb table, and some are missing; sequencing was by immunoSEQ multiplex PCR. The repertoire consists of a few hundred thousand clones, with approximately 77% occurring once and the leading ten covering 2.5% to 3.5%. Sequencing was performed on peripheral blood. This TCR was recovered from a woman aged 18-29 years with acute or convalescent COVID-19.

CDR3 DNA: TGTGCCAGCAGTTTTGCGGGGGCGCCTAGCAATCAGCCCCAGCATTTT. Translating gives CASSFAGAPSNQPQHF. The chain joins TRBV28 to TRBJ1-5; possible D gene TRBD1, 6 bases. This CDR3 has 16 residues. Trimming stripped 3 bases from V and 0 bases from J, with 12 bases between. CDR1 is MDHEN, CDR2 SYDVKM, per germline.